The present entry profiles one T cell receptor (beta chain) with its context. Germline CDR1 and CDR2: LGHNA and YNFKEQ. The CDR3 runs to 18 residues. V lost 2 bases, J lost 0 bases, and 16 bases lay in between. These data come from a study of blood T cell repertoires in COVID-19. Study-wide background: Samples came from the United States, Italy and Spain, spanning acute and convalescent COVID-19. Nucleic acid was either cDNA or gDNA, and it came from T cells, B-cell-depleted T cells, or PBMCs.

Original processing notes: Cell counts per sample came from amplifying reference gene primers. The assay was immunoSEQ multiplex PCR, and TCRdb's table has in-frame clones only and misses some. V and J calls and clone size come straight from that table; D and trimming were deduced from the DNA. The repertoire includes under 150,000 clones, around 80% of them detected once, and approximately 9% sits in the top ten. The receptor's source is a woman of 80 years or more in a cohort sampled during active or convalescent COVID-19. The chain recombines TRBV4-2 with TRBJ1-4; D remains unclear. Sequenced: peripheral blood. The CDR3 region is CASSQSPPRFATNEKLFF. The CDR3 nucleotides read TGTGCCAGCAGCCAATCCCCTCCGAGATTCGCAACTAATGAAAAACTGTTTTTT.